This T cell receptor beta chain was obtained from a study of shared clonotypes between healthy human individuals. Terminally differentiated effector memory CD45RA+ cells were left out of the naive CD8 fraction, which was CD45RO-negative and positively selected for CCR7. Healthy and HIV-negative, the adult donors had no recent acute infections or vaccinations. Sequencing used immunoSEQ multiplex PCR; TCRdb keeps in-frame clones, though not all of them. The sample has roughly 2.1 million clones, roughly 91% seen once. Concerning this clone itself: Its specificity is unknown.

Study-wide points: An effect of sequencing depth on clonotype sharing among donors was expected.

Sequenced: naive CD8+ T cells from PBMCs. The sequence came from a man aged 18-30 years in good health. Some clones in this sample may be carry-over from other donors' samples.

The DNA of the CDR3 is TGTGCCACAAGGCAGGGGGCTGCGGAGACCCAGTACTTC. This encodes CATRQGAAETQYF. The chain links TRBV27 to TRBJ2-5, with 8 bases aligning to TRBD1. The germline V gene encodes CDR1 MNHEY and CDR2 SMNVEV (reference sequence). V shed 10 bases, J shed 5 bases, and the junction held 9 bases outside the gene matches. This CDR3 region has 13 residues.